Listed below are T cell receptor beta chains from one sample, sequenced in a study of shared clonotypes between healthy human individuals. Here immunoSEQ multiplex PCR was the method, and the copy in TCRdb shows in-frame clones only, minus some. The sample holds hundreds of thousands of clones, 73% seen once. The specimen was memory CD4+ T cells sorted from blood. The receptors were gathered from a woman aged 25 to 39 in good health. CDR3s include the opening cysteine and the closing phenylalanine or tryptophan. A D gene is named only where the DNA matches it firmly. Clone size appears in some rows only: once, few, many, or a class for an expanded clone.

NA TRBJ2-7 NA TRBV10-3 CAISDPGRTYEQYF TGTGCCATCAGTGACCCCGGACGGACCTACGAGCAGTACTTC
NA TRBJ2-7 TRBD1 TRBV5-1 CASSLPGQLNEQYF TGCGCCAGCAGCCTCCCGGGACAGTTGAACGAGCAGTACTTC
NA TRBJ2-1 TRBD2 TRBV19 CATKKTSPYNEQFF TGTGCCACCAAGAAGACTAGCCCATACAATGAGCAGTTCTTC
once TRBJ2-7 NA TRBV20-1 CSAHDYEQYF TGCAGTGCACACGACTACGAGCAGTACTTC
NA TRBJ2-2 NA TRBV7-2 CASSLDAGTTGELFF TGTGCCAGCAGCTTAGATGCGGGGACCACCGGGGAGCTGTTTTTT
NA TRBJ1-4 TRBD1 TRBV6-1 CASREQGMSEKLFF TGTGCCAGCAGGGAACAGGGGATGAGTGAAAAACTGTTTTTT
many TRBJ1-2 NA TRBV19 CASRLGANYGYTF TGTGCCAGTAGATTAGGAGCTAACTATGGCTACACCTTC
many TRBJ1-1 NA TRBV5-1 CASSQQQNTEAFF TGCGCCAGCAGCCAGCAACAGAACACTGAAGCTTTCTTT
NA TRBJ2-3 NA TRBV6-1 CASSEAGVTDTQYF TGTGCCAGCAGTGAAGCAGGGGTCACAGATACGCAGTATTTT
NA TRBJ1-2 NA TRBV19 CASSRLRESGYTF TGTGCCAGTAGTAGGCTTAGGGAATCTGGCTACACCTTC
NA TRBJ2-2 NA TRBV19 CASSIDSLVGVSTGELFF TGTGCCAGTAGTATAGATTCGCTAGTCGGGGTGAGCACCGGGGAGCTGTTTTTT
NA TRBJ2-6 TRBD1 TRBV5-1 CASSLTGAQSSGANVLTF TGCGCCAGCAGCTTGACAGGGGCCCAAAGCTCTGGGGCCAACGTCCTGACTTTC
NA TRBJ2-7 NA TRBV2 CASSVVPYEQYF TGTGCCAGCTCCGTGGTCCCCTACGAGCAGTACTTC
NA TRBJ2-1 TRBD2 TRBV5-1 CASSVDSGTYNEQFF TGCGCCAGCAGCGTAGATAGCGGGACATACAATGAGCAGTTCTTC
few TRBJ1-3 NA TRBV2 CASSETDPGNTIYF TGTGCCAGCAGTGAGACAGATCCTGGAAACACCATATATTTT
few TRBJ2-1 TRBD2 TRBV25-1 CASSAGLLSLAEQFF TGTGCCAGCAGTGCGGGACTACTAAGTCTGGCTGAGCAGTTCTTC
NA TRBJ1-1 NA TRBV19 CATQAGRGNTEAFF TGTGCCACCCAAGCCGGCAGGGGAAACACTGAAGCTTTCTTT
NA TRBJ2-7 TRBD1 TRBV7-9 CASLRDRGGHEQYF TGTGCCAGTCTCCGGGACAGGGGCGGTCACGAGCAGTACTTC
NA TRBJ2-3 NA TRBV28 CASSSRTPDTQYF TGTGCCAGCAGTAGCAGGACCCCGGATACGCAGTATTTT
NA TRBJ1-2 TRBD1 TRBV28 CASSETTGNYGYTF TGTGCCAGCAGCGAAACGACAGGGAACTATGGCTACACCTTC
NA TRBJ2-7 TRBD2 TRBV10-1 CASSVGPSGTYEQYF TGCGCCAGCAGTGTTGGGCCTAGCGGGACCTACGAGCAGTACTTC
NA TRBJ2-5 NA TRBV19 CASRMDFYQETQYF TGTGCCAGTAGGATGGACTTCTACCAAGAGACCCAGTACTTC
NA TRBJ2-1 TRBD1 TRBV10-1 CASQRQGVNEQFF TGCGCCAGCCAGAGACAGGGGGTAAATGAGCAGTTCTTC
NA TRBJ2-1 NA TRBV6-4 CASSDRARDPSGTYNEQFF TGTGCCAGCAGTGACCGGGCCAGGGACCCATCTGGCACCTACAATGAGCAGTTCTTC
NA TRBJ1-1 NA TRBV30 CAWSVDVNTEAFF TGTGCCTGGAGTGTAGACGTGAACACTGAAGCTTTCTTT
NA TRBJ1-5 NA TRBV18 CASSLGVDQPQHF TGTGCCAGCTCACTAGGGGTCGATCAGCCCCAGCATTTT
NA TRBJ2-3 NA TRBV7-6 CASSSGQMSTDTQYF TGTGCCAGCAGCTCCGGACAGATGTCCACAGATACGCAGTATTTT
NA TRBJ1-1 TRBD1 TRBV28 CASSSGQGWRVRMNTEAFF TGTGCCAGCAGTTCGGGACAGGGTTGGCGTGTGCGAATGAACACTGAAGCTTTCTTT
NA TRBJ2-3 NA TRBV10-3 CAISEGAADTQYF TGTGCCATCAGTGAGGGGGCGGCAGATACGCAGTATTTT
NA TRBJ2-3 NA TRBV6-6 CASSPGTTFTDTQYF TGTGCCAGCTCCCCGGGGACCACTTTCACAGATACGCAGTATTTT
NA TRBJ1-3 NA TRBV5-1 CASSLDAASGNTIYF TGCGCCAGCAGCTTGGATGCTGCCTCTGGAAACACCATATATTTT
NA TRBJ2-1 TRBD2 TRBV27 CASSSPRSGGSYNEQFF TGTGCCAGCAGTTCCCCGAGAAGCGGGGGCTCCTACAATGAGCAGTTCTTC
NA TRBJ1-2 NA TRBV4-1 CASPVGGGYTF TGCGCCAGCCCCGTGGGGGGTGGCTACACCTTC
many TRBJ2-7 NA TRBV5-6 CASSPGQDEQYF TGTGCCAGCAGCCCCGGACAAGACGAGCAGTACTTC
NA TRBJ1-1 NA TRBV27 CASSLRGHLNTEAFF TGTGCCAGCAGTTTGAGGGGACACTTGAACACTGAAGCTTTCTTT
NA TRBJ2-2 NA TRBV7-6 CASSPISGTPTGELFF TGTGCCAGCAGCCCCATCTCCGGGACCCCCACCGGGGAGCTGTTTTTT
NA TRBJ2-7 TRBD2 TRBV5-1 CASSSGLISYEQYF TGCGCCAGCAGCTCGGGACTAATCTCCTACGAGCAGTACTTC
few TRBJ1-4 TRBD1 TRBV11-2 CASNPTGGTEKLFF TGTGCCAGCAATCCGACAGGGGGAACTGAAAAACTGTTTTTT
once TRBJ1-1 TRBD1 TRBV6-5 CASSPGTGVVTEAFF TGTGCCAGCAGTCCAGGGACAGGGGTTGTCACTGAAGCTTTCTTT
once TRBJ2-6 NA TRBV2 CASSGTPLTGANVLTF TGTGCCAGCAGTGGCACACCTCTCACTGGGGCCAACGTCCTGACTTTC
NA TRBJ1-1 NA TRBV6-6 CASSPRELNTEAFF TGTGCCAGCAGTCCTCGGGAGCTGAACACTGAAGCTTTCTTT